A selection of T cell receptor beta chains follows, all from one sample in a study of beta chain features in type 1 diabetes. The method was immunoSEQ multiplex PCR; TCRdb's version includes in-frame clones alone and lacks a portion of them. This sample has about 740,000 clones, with 13% found just once. Sequences were obtained from naive CD4+ T cells from blood. The receptors were sampled from a man aged 18 to 30 with type 1 diabetes. Both conserved end residues are part of each CDR3. A D gene is named only where the DNA matches it firmly. Clone size, where shown, is once, few, many, or a class for clones that have expanded.

TRBV6-1	-	-	TRBJ2-7	TGTGCCAGCAGTGAATGGGGCCTTTCCTACGAGCAGTACTTC	CASSEWGLSYEQYF
TRBV10-1	TRBD1	few	TRBJ1-1	TGCGCCAGCAGGTCGACAGGGTCGGGGACTGAAGCTTTCTTT	CASRSTGSGTEAFF
TRBV30	TRBD1	-	TRBJ1-5	TGTGCCTGGAGTGTAACCACGGCCAGGGGGCGGGGGCAGCCCCAGCATTTT	CAWSVTTARGRGQPQHF
TRBV6-5	-	-	TRBJ1-1	TGTGCCAGCAGTTTGGGGGGAATAGACACTGAAGCTTTCTTT	CASSLGGIDTEAFF
TRBV28	TRBD1	-	TRBJ1-2	TGTGCCAGCAGCCAAAGACTGCCTCGACAGGGTCAGGGCTATGGCTACACCTTC	CASSQRLPRQGQGYGYTF
TRBV7-7	TRBD2	few	TRBJ2-1	TGTGCTAGCAGCCCCTCACTAGCGGGGGGTCAGTTCTTC	CASSPSLAGGQFF
TRBV29-1	-	few	TRBJ1-4	TGCAGCGTTAAGGATTCGACAACGAATGAAAAACTGTTTTTT	CSVKDSTTNEKLFF
TRBV15	-	few	TRBJ2-3	TGTGCCACTAGGGGCGCTAGCACAGATACGCAGTATTTT	CATRGASTDTQYF
TRBV28	TRBD1	-	TRBJ1-5	TGTGCCAGCAGCTCGGGACAGTTCAATCAGCCCCAGCATTTT	CASSSGQFNQPQHF
TRBV4-1	TRBD2	few	TRBJ2-2	TGCGCCAGCAGTCCTCTGAACGGACTAGTCCGTGGGGAGCTGTTTTTT	CASSPLNGLVRGELFF
TRBV6-4	TRBD2	-	TRBJ2-1	TGTGCCAGCAGTGAGTCGGGACTAGCATACAATGAGCAGTTCTTC	CASSESGLAYNEQFF
TRBV9	TRBD1	few	TRBJ1-6	TGTGCCAGCAGCGCAAGTGGACAGGGCTATAATTCACCCCTCCACTTT	CASSASGQGYNSPLHF
TRBV4-1	TRBD1	few	TRBJ1-5	TGCGCCAGCAGCCCACCGGGACAGGGTTATCAGCCCCAGCATTTT	CASSPPGQGYQPQHF
TRBV28	-	few	TRBJ2-5	TGTGCCAGCACTCCAGCCCGGGGGGAGACCCAGTACTTC	CASTPARGETQYF